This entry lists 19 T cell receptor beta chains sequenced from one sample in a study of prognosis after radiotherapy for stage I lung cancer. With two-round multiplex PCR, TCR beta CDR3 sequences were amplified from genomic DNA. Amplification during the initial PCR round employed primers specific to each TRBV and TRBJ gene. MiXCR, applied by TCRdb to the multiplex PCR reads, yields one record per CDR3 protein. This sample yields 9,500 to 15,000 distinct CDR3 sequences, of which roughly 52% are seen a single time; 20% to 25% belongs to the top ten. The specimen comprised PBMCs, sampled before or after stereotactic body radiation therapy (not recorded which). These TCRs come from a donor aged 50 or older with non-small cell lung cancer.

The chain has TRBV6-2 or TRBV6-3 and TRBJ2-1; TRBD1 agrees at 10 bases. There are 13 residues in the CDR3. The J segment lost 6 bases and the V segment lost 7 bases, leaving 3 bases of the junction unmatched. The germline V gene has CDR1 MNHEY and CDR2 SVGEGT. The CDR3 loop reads CASTGTGVNEQFF. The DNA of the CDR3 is TGTGCCAGCACCGGGACAGGGGTCAATGAGCAGTTCTTC.

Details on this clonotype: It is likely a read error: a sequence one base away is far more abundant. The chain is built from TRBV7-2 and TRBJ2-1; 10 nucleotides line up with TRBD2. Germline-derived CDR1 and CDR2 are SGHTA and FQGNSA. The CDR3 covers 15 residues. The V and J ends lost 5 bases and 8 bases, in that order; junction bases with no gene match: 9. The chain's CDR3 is CASSPLAGVYDEQFF. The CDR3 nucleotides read TGTGCCAGCAGCCCGCTAGCGGGAGTGTACGATGAGCAGTTCTTC.

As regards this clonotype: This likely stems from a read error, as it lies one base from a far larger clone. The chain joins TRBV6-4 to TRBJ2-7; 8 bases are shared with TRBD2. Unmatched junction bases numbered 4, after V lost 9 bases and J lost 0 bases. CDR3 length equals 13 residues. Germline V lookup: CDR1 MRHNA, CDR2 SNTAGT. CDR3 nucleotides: TGTGCCAGAAGTAGCGGGAACTCCTACGAGCAGTACTTC. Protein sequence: CARSSGNSYEQYF.

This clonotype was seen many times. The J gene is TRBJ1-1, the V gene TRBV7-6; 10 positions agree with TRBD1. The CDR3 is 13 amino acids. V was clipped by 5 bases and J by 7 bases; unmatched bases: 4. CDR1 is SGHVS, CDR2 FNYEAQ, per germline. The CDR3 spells CASSLWDRGEAFF. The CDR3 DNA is TGTGCCAGCAGCCTATGGGACAGGGGTGAAGCTTTCTTT.

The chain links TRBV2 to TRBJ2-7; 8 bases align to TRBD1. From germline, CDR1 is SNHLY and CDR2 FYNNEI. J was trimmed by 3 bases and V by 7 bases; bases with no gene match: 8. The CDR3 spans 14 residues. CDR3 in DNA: TGTGCCAGCATGGGCGGGACAGGCCACTACGAGCAGTACTTC. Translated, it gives CASMGGTGHYEQYF.

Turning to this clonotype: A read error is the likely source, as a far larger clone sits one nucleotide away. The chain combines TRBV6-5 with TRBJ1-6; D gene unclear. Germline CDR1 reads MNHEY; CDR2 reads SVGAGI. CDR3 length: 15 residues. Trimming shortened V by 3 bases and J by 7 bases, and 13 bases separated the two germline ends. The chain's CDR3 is CASSYSQARNSPLHF. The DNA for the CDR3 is TGTGCCAGCAGTTATTCGCAGGCAAGAAATTCACCCCTCCACTTT.

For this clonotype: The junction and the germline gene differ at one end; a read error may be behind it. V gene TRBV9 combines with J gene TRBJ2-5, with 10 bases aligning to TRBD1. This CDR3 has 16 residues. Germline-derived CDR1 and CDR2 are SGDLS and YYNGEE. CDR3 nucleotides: TGTGTCAGCAGCGTGGACCCGGGACAGGGGACGGAGACCCAGTACTTC. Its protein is CVSSVDPGQGTETQYF.

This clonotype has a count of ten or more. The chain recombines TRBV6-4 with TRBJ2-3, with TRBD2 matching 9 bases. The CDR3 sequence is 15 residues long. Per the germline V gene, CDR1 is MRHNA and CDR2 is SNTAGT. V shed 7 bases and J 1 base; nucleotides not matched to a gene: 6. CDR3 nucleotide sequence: TGTGCCAGCAAACTTAGCGGGAGCGGCACAGATACGCAGTATTTT. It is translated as CASKLSGSGTDTQYF.

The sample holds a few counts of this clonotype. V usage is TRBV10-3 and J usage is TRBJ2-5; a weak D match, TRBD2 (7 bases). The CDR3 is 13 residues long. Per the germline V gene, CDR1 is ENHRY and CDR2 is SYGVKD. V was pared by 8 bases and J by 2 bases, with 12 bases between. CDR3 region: CAISRGGQETQYF. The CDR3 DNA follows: TGTGCCATCTCTAGGGGGGGACAAGAGACCCAGTACTTC.

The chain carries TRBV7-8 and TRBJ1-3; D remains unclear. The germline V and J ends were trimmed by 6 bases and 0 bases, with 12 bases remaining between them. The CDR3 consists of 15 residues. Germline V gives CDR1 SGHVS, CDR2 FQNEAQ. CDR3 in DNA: TGTGCCAGCAGTACCAGTCCCACCTCTGGAAACACCATATATTTT. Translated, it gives CASSTSPTSGNTIYF.

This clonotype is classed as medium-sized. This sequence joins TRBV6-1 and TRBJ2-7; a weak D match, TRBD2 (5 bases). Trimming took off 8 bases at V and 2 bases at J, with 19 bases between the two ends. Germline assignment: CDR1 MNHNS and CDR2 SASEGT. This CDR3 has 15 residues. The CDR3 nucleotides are TGTGCCAGCCAGCCCGAGGCGGGCGCTACCTACGAGCAGTACTTC. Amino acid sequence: CASQPEAGATYEQYF.

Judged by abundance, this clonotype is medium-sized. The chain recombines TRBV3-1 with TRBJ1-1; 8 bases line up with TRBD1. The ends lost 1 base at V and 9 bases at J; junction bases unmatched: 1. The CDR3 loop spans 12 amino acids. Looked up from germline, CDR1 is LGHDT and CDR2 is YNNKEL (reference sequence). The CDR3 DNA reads TGTGCCAGCAGCCAAGCCAGGGGGCAAGCTTTCTTT. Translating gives CASSQARGQAFF.

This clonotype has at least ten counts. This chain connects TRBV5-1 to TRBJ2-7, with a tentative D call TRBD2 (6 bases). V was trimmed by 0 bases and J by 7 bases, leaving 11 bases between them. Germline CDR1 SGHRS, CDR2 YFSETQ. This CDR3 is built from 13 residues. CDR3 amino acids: CASSLAGVGEQYF. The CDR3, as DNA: TGCGCCAGCAGCTTGGCGGGGGTAGGGGAGCAGTACTTC.

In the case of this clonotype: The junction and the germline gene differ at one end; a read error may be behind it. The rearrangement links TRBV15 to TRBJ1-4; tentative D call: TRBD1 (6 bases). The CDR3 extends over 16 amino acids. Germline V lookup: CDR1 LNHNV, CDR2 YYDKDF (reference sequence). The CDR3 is CSTSSDDGGPHEKPFF. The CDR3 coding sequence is TGTTCCACCAGCTCAGACGACGGGGGGCCTCATGAAAAACCGTTTTTT.

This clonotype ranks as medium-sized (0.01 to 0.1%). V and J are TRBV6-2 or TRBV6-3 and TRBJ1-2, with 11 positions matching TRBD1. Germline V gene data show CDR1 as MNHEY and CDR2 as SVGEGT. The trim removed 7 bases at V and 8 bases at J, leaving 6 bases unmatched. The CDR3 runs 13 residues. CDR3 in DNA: TGTGCCAGCACCTCGGGACAGGGGGACGGCTACACCTTC. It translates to CASTSGQGDGYTF.

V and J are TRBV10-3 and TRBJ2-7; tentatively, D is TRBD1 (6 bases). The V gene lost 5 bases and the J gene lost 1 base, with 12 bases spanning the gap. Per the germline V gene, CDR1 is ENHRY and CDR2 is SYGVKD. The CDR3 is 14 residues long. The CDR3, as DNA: TGTGCCATCAGTCCGGGGACACTTTCCTACGAGCAGTACTTC. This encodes CAISPGTLSYEQYF.

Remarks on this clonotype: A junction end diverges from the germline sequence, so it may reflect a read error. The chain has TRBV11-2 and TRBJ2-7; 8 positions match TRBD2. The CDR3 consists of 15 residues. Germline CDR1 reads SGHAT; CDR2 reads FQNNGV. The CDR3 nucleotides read TGTGCCATCAGCTTGCGCAGCGGGAGTGCCTACGAGCAGTACTTC. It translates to CAISLRSGSAYEQYF.

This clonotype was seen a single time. CDR3 bases: TGTGCCAGTATTGAGGTGGCGGACACCATATATTTT. Translated: CASIEVADTIYF. The chain employs TRBV6-2 or TRBV6-3 and TRBJ1-3, with D unresolved. The ends were cut back, 9 bases at V and 8 bases at J, with 14 bases in the middle. This CDR3 has 12 amino acids. CDR1 and CDR2 (germline): MNHEY, SVGEGT.

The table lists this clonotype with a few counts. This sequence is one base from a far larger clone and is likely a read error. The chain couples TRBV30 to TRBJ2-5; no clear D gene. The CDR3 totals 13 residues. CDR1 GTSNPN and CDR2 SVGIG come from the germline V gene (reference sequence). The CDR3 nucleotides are TGTGCCTGGAGTGTCAGCGACTCTAATGAGCATTTCTTC. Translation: CAWSVSDSNEHFF.